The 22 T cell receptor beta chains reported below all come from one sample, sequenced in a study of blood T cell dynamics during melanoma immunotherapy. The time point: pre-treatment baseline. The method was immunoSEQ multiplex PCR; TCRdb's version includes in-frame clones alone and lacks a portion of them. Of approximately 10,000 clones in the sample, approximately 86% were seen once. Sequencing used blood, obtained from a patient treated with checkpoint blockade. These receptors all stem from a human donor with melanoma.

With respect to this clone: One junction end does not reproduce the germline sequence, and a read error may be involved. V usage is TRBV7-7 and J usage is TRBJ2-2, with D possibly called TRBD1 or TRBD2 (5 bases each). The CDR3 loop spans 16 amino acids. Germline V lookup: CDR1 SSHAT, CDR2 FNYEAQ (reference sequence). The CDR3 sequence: CASSSGTLQNTGELFF. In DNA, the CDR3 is TGTGCTAGCAGCTCCGGGACCCTACAGAACACCGGGGAGCTGTTTTTT.

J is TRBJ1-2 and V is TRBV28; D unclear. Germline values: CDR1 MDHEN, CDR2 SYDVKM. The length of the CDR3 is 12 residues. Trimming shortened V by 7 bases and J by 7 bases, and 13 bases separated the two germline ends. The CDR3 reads CASTWGKAGYTF. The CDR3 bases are TGTGCCAGCACTTGGGGAAAGGCTGGCTACACCTTC.

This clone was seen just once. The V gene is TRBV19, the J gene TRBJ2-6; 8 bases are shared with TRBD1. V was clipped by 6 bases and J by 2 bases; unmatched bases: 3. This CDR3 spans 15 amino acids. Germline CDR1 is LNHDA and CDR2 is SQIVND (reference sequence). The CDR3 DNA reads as TGTGCCAGTAGCACGGACAGGGCTGGGGCCAACGTCCTGACTTTC. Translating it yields CASSTDRAGANVLTF.

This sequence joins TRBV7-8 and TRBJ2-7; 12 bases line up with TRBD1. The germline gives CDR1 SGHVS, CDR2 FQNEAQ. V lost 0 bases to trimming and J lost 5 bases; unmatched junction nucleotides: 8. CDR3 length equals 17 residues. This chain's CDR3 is CASSLAYRDRGRDEQYF. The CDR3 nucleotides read TGTGCCAGCAGCTTAGCTTACCGGGACAGGGGGCGCGACGAGCAGTACTTC.

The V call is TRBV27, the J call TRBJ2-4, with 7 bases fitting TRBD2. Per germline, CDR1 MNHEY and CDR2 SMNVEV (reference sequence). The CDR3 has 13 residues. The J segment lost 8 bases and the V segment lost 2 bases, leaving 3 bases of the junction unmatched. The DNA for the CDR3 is TGTGCCAGCAGTTTAGGGGGGGGTGACATTCAGTACTTC. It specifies CASSLGGGDIQYF.

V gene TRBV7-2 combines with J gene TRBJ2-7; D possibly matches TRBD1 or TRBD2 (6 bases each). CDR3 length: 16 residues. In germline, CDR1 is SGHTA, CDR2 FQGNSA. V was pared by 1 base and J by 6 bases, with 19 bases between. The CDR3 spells CASSLVVGGRDSEQYF. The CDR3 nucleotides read TGTGCCAGCAGCTTAGTTGTTGGGGGGCGGGACTCCGAGCAGTACTTC.

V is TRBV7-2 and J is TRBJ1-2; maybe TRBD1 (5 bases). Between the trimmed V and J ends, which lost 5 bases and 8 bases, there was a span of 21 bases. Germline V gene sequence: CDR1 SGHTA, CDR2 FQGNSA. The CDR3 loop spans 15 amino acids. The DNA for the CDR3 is TGTGCCAGCAGCCCCTCGGGGGGTTTGTGGTCGGGCTACACCTTC. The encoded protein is CASSPSGGLWSGYTF.

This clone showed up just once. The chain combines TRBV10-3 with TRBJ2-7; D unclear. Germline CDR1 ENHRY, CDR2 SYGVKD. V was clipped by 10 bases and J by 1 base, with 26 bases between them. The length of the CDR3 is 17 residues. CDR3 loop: CATRGSLGLAESYEQYF. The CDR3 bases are TGTGCCACGAGAGGTTCCCTGGGTCTCGCGGAATCCTACGAGCAGTACTTC.

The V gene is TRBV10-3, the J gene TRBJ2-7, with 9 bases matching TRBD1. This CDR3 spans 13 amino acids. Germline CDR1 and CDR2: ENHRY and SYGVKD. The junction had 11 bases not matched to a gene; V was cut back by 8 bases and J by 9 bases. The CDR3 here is CAIVSGQGGGQYF. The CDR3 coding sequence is TGTGCCATCGTATCGGGACAGGGTGGCGGGCAGTACTTC.

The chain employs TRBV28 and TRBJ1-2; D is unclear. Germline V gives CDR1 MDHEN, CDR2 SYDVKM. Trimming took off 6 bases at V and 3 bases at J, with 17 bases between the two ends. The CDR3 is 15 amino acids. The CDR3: CASSSHPPSYYGYTF. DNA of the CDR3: TGTGCCAGCAGCTCCCACCCGCCGTCTTACTATGGCTACACCTTC.

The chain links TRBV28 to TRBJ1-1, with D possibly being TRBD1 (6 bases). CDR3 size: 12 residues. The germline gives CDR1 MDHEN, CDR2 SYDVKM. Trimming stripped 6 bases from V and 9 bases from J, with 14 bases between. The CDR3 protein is CASSHDRRQAFF. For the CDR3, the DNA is TGTGCCAGCAGCCATGACAGGCGCCAAGCTTTCTTT.

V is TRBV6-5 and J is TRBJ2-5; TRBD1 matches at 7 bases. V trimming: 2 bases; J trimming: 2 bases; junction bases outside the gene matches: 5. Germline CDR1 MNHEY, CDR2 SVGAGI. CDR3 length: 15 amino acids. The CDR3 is CASSYLGTEQETQYF. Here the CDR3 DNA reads TGTGCCAGCAGTTACCTAGGGACAGAACAAGAGACCCAGTACTTC.

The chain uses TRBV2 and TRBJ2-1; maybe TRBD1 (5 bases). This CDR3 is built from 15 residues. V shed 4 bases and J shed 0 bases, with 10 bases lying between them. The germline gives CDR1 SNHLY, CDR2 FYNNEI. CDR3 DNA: TGTGCCAGCAGTGTTCAGGGTGTCTCCTACAATGAGCAGTTCTTC. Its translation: CASSVQGVSYNEQFF.

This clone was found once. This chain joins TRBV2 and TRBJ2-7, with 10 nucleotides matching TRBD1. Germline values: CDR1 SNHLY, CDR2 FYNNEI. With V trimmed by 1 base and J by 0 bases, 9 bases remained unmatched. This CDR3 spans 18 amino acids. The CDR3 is CASSEGGAGTGDSYEQYF. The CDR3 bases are TGTGCCAGCAGTGAAGGGGGAGCCGGGACAGGGGACTCCTACGAGCAGTACTTC. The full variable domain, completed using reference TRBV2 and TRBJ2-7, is EPEVTQTPSHQVTQMGQEVILRCVPISNHLYFYWYRQILGQKVEFLVSFYNNEISEKSEIFDDQFSVERPDGSNFTLKIRSTKLEDSAMYFCASSEGGAGTGDSYEQYFGPGTRLTVT.

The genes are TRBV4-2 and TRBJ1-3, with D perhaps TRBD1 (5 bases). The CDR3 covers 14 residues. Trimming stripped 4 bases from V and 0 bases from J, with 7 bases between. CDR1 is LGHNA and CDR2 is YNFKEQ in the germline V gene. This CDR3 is CASSPGPSGNTIYF. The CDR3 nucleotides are TGTGCCAGCAGCCCGGGACCCTCTGGAAACACCATATATTTT.

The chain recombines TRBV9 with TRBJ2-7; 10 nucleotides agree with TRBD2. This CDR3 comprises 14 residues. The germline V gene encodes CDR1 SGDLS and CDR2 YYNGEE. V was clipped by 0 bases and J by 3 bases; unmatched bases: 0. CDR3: CASSVGTSGYEQYF. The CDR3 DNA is TGTGCCAGCAGCGTAGGGACTAGCGGCTACGAGCAGTACTTC.

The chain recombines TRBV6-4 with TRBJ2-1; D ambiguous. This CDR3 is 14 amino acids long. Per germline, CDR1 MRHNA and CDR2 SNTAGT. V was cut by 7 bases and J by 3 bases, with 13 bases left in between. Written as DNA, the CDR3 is TGTGCCAGCAACCCCGGGCCCCGCTACAATGAGCAGTTCTTC. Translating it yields CASNPGPRYNEQFF.

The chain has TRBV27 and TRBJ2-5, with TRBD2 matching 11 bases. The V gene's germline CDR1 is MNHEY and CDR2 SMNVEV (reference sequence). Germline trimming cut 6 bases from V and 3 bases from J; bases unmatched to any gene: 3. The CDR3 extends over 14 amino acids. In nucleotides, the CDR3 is TGTGCCAGCAGGGAACTAGCGGGAGAAGAGACCCAGTACTTC. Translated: CASRELAGEETQYF.

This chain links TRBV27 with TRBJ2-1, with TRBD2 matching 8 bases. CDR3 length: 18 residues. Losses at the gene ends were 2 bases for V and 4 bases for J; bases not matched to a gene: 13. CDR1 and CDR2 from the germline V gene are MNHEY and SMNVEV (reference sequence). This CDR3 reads CASSLSWRGASEYNEQFF. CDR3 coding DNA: TGTGCCAGCAGTTTAAGTTGGCGGGGGGCTTCGGAATACAATGAGCAGTTCTTC.

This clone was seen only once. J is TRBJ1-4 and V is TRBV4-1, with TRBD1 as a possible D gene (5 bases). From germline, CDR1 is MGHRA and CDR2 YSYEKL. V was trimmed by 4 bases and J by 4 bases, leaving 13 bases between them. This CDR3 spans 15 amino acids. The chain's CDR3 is CASSLQGHLNEKLFF. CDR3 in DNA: TGCGCCAGCAGCCTCCAGGGCCACCTTAATGAAAAACTGTTTTTT.

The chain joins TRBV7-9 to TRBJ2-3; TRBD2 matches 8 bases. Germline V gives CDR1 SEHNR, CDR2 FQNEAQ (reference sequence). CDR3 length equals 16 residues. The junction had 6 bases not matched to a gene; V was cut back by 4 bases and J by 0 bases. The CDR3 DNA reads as TGTGCCAGCAGCTCCCAGCGGGGGAGTAGCACAGATACGCAGTATTTT. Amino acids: CASSSQRGSSTDTQYF.

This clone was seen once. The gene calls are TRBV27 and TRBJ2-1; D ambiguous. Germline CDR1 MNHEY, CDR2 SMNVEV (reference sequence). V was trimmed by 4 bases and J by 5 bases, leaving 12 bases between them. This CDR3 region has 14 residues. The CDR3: CASSSGYPNNEQFF. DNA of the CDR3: TGTGCCAGCAGTTCCGGTTACCCGAACAATGAGCAGTTCTTC.